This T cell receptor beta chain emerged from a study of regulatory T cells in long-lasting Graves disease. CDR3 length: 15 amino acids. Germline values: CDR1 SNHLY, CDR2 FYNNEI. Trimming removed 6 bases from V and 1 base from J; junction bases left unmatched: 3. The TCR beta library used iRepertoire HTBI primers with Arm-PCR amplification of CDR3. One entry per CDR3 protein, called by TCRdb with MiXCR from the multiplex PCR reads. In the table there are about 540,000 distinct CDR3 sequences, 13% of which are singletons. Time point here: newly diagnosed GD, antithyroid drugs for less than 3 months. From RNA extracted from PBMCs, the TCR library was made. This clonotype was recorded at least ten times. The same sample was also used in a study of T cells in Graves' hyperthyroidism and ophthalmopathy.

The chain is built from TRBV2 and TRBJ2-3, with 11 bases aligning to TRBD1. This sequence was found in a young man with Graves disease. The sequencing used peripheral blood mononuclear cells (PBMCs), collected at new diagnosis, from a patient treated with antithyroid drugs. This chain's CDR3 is CASRGTGGRTDTQYF. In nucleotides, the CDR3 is TGTGCCAGCAGAGGGACAGGGGGACGCACAGATACGCAGTATTTT.